Listed here are 29 T cell receptor beta chains from one sample, sequenced in a study of Graves' ophthalmopathy and Graves' hyperthyroidism. From RNA, the CDR3 regions of TCR beta chains were amplified and sequenced. HTBI primers were employed in first-round RT-PCR, then a second-round multiplex PCR followed. MiXCR, applied by TCRdb to the multiplex PCR reads, yields one record per CDR3 protein. The table lists a few hundred thousand distinct CDR3 sequences, 17% of them singletons, with roughly 2.3% in the top ten. Sequencing was done on a sample of peripheral blood. The receptors were sampled from an adult woman with stable Graves' hyperthyroidism.

This clonotype was recorded many times. The chain combines TRBV4-1 with TRBJ2-7; D uncertain. The germline CDR1 and CDR2 sequences are MGHRA and YSYEKL. Trimming removed 3 bases from V and 2 bases from J, with 5 bases in between. This CDR3 contains 12 residues. CDR3 nucleotides: TGCGCCAGCAGCCACCATCCCTACGAGCAGTACTTC. Translated, it gives CASSHHPYEQYF.

The chain combines TRBV6-5 with TRBJ1-5; D might be TRBD1 (5 bases). Germline loops: CDR1 MNHEY, CDR2 SVGAGI. This CDR3 comprises 13 residues. Trimming pared 4 bases from V and 6 bases from J, leaving 10 bases between. The CDR3: CASSSGSGQPQHF. CDR3 coding DNA: TGTGCCAGCAGTTCAGGGTCGGGTCAGCCCCAGCATTTT.

This clonotype was seen at least ten times. The chain combines TRBV6-2 or TRBV6-3 with TRBJ1-1, with D uncertain. Germline CDR1 reads MNHEY; CDR2 reads SVGEGT. The CDR3 is made up of 13 amino acids. The V gene lost 3 bases and the J gene lost 0 bases, with 5 bases spanning the gap. CDR3 region: CASSYWLNTEAFF. DNA of the CDR3: TGTGCCAGCAGTTATTGGCTGAACACTGAAGCTTTCTTT.

Ten or more counts support this clonotype. The chain joins TRBV7-8 to TRBJ1-6; 8 nucleotides match TRBD1. Unmatched junction bases numbered 5, after V lost 5 bases and J lost 8 bases. Germline V CDR1 and CDR2: SGHVS, FQNEAQ. The CDR3 has 14 amino acids. CDR3 loop: CASSLSDRDSPLHF. CDR3 sequence (DNA): TGTGCCAGCAGCCTCTCGGACAGGGATTCACCCCTCCACTTT. The full variable domain, with the rest looked up from reference TRBV7-8 and TRBJ1-6, is GAGVSQSPRYKVAKRGQDVALRCDPISGHVSLFWYQQALGQGPEFLTYFQNEAQLDKSGLPSDRFFAERPEGSVSTLKIQRTQQEDSAVYLCASSLSDRDSPLHFGNGTRLTVT.

This chain connects TRBV30 to TRBJ1-1; no clear D. Germline V gene sequence: CDR1 GTSNPN, CDR2 SVGIG (reference sequence). The V and J ends lost 4 bases and 0 bases respectively, with 6 bases between them. The CDR3 length is 12 residues. For the CDR3, the DNA is TGTGCCTGGACTGTCCTGAACACTGAAGCTTTCTTT. Its translation: CAWTVLNTEAFF.

This clonotype was counted many times. The J gene is TRBJ2-5, the V gene TRBV7-9; D perhaps matches TRBD1 (5 bases). The CDR3 totals 15 residues. CDR1 SEHNR and CDR2 FQNEAQ come from the germline V gene (reference sequence). Deletions cut 0 bases from V and 4 bases from J, with 12 bases between. Here the CDR3 DNA reads TGTGCCAGCAGCTTAGCGCTAGGGGTTGGAGAGACCCAGTACTTC. It yields the protein CASSLALGVGETQYF.

This clonotype was observed a few times. The chain is built from TRBV3-1 and TRBJ2-7; D tentatively fits TRBD1 or TRBD2 (6 bases each). Germline V CDR1 and CDR2: LGHDT, YNNKEL (reference sequence). V lost 1 base, J lost 1 base, and 11 bases lay in between. The CDR3 consists of 15 residues. DNA for the CDR3: TGTGCCAGCAGCCAAGTAGGGGGGCAGTCCTACGAGCAGTACTTC. Encoded protein: CASSQVGGQSYEQYF.

Ten or more counts support this clonotype. V and J are TRBV10-3 and TRBJ2-7; D may correspond to TRBD1 or TRBD2 (5 bases each). The length of the CDR3 is 12 residues. V was cut by 8 bases and J by 3 bases, with 11 bases left in between. Germline V lookup: CDR1 ENHRY, CDR2 SYGVKD. CDR3: CAISGPVYEQYF. The CDR3 region has the DNA TGTGCCATCTCGGGACCCGTCTACGAGCAGTACTTC.

In the case of this clonotype: With a much larger clone just one base away, this may be a read error. The rearrangement uses TRBV7-2 and TRBJ2-7; perhaps TRBD2 as D (6 bases). Germline lookup yields CDR1 SGHTA and CDR2 FQGNSA. V was trimmed by 5 bases and J by 4 bases, leaving 18 bases between them. This CDR3 contains 15 residues. DNA of the CDR3: TGTGCCAGCAGCGTAATGGGCGGGGCCTTTTACGAGCAGTACTTC. It codes for CASSVMGGAFYEQYF.

This clonotype was seen a handful of times. The J gene is TRBJ2-7, the V gene TRBV20-1; possibly TRBD1 or TRBD2 for D (5 bases each). The germline V gene has CDR1 DFQATT and CDR2 SNEGSKA (reference sequence). V was clipped by 0 bases and J by 2 bases, with 17 bases between them. The CDR3 spans 16 residues. CDR3 bases: TGCAGTGCTAGAGACTCCCGAGGGGTACTTACCTACGAGCAGTACTTC. Protein: CSARDSRGVLTYEQYF.

In its sample, this clonotype was seen many times. The V and J genes are TRBV2 and TRBJ2-7; D remains ambiguous. The CDR3 has 13 residues. Per germline, CDR1 SNHLY and CDR2 FYNNEI. The ends were cut back, 1 base at V and 0 bases at J, with 4 bases in the middle. CDR3 protein: CASSEGISYEQYF. The DNA for the CDR3 is TGTGCCAGCAGTGAAGGGATCTCCTACGAGCAGTACTTC.

The table lists this clonotype with many counts. The rearrangement uses TRBV9 and TRBJ2-7, with 11 bases lining up with TRBD1. Trimming cost V 2 bases and J 2 bases; bases outside gene matches: 6. Germline loops: CDR1 SGDLS, CDR2 YYNGEE. The CDR3 covers 16 residues. The CDR3 protein is CASSVDPGQGAYEQYF. The CDR3 region has the DNA TGTGCCAGCAGCGTTGATCCGGGACAGGGGGCCTACGAGCAGTACTTC.

This clonotype was detected ten times or more. This chain joins TRBV6-5 and TRBJ2-7; a weak D match, TRBD2 (6 bases). The V end was cut by 7 bases, the J end by 1 base, with 11 bases between. There are 13 residues in the CDR3. CDR1 MNHEY and CDR2 SVGAGI come from the germline V gene. The CDR3 DNA is TGTGCCAGCATAAACGGAGGGTCCTACGAGCAGTACTTC. This encodes CASINGGSYEQYF.

DNA for the CDR3: TGTGCCAGCAGCTCCCGACTATTGTACGCCGGGGAGCTGTTTTTT. It encodes CASSSRLLYAGELFF. The chain has TRBV11-2 and TRBJ2-2; the D gene is possibly TRBD2 (5 bases). This CDR3 has 15 amino acids. The V gene lost 4 bases and the J gene lost 6 bases, with 15 bases spanning the gap. Per germline, CDR1 SGHAT and CDR2 FQNNGV.

The chain's CDR3 is CASSGGRAEVDEQYF. The CDR3 coding sequence is TGTGCCAGCAGTGGGGGCAGGGCGGAGGTAGACGAGCAGTACTTC. J is TRBJ2-7 and V is TRBV12-3 or TRBV12-4, with D possibly being TRBD1 (6 bases). This CDR3 is built from 15 residues. Trimming left V 5 bases short and J 5 bases short, with 19 bases between.

Regarding this clonotype: A single base separates this from a much larger clone, so it may be a read error. The V call is TRBV28, the J call TRBJ2-7; tentatively, D is TRBD1 (5 bases). V was shortened by 10 bases and J by 0 bases, with 13 bases between the two germline ends. The CDR3 consists of 13 residues. CDR1 MDHEN and CDR2 SYDVKM come from the germline V gene. DNA of the CDR3: TGTGCCACCAGGGTGCCGGGCTCCTACGAGCAGTACTTC. It encodes CATRVPGSYEQYF.

Many counts were recorded for this clonotype. The V gene is TRBV12-3 or TRBV12-4, the J gene TRBJ1-2; no firm D call. The CDR3 spans 12 residues. V lost 2 bases and J 8 bases, leaving 9 bases between the germline ends. The chain's CDR3 is CASSLRGEGYTF. The DNA for the CDR3 is TGTGCCAGCAGTTTACGTGGGGAGGGCTACACCTTC.

This clonotype was counted ten times or more. V and J are TRBV6-1 and TRBJ2-7; TRBD2 agrees at 9 bases. Germline V gene data show CDR1 as MNHNS and CDR2 as SASEGT. The ends lost 0 bases at V and 4 bases at J; junction bases unmatched: 4. The CDR3 extends over 15 amino acids. The CDR3 is CASSEAHSGSYEQYF. DNA for the CDR3: TGTGCCAGCAGTGAAGCGCATAGCGGGAGTTACGAGCAGTACTTC.

This clonotype appeared a few times. The V gene is TRBV5-4, the J gene TRBJ1-3, with D tentatively TRBD1 (6 bases). CDR1 and CDR2 from the germline V gene are SGHNT and YYREEE (reference sequence). This CDR3 has 15 residues. The V gene lost 2 bases and the J gene lost 4 bases, with 13 bases spanning the gap. The CDR3 spells CASSLGGANGNTIYF. CDR3 sequence (DNA): TGTGCCAGCAGCTTAGGGGGGGCGAACGGAAACACCATATATTTT.

This sequence joins TRBV6-5 and TRBJ2-1; D is ambiguous. The ends were cut back, 0 bases at V and 5 bases at J, with 11 bases in the middle. The germline CDR1 and CDR2 sequences are MNHEY and SVGAGI. The CDR3 runs 15 residues. The DNA for the CDR3 is TGTGCCAGCAGTTACTCGTCCGCCACTCACAATGAGCAGTTCTTC. This sequence encodes CASSYSSATHNEQFF.

The genes are TRBV10-3 and TRBJ2-5, with a weak D call TRBD1 (5 bases). Germline CDR1 and CDR2: ENHRY and SYGVKD. The CDR3 totals 13 residues. The germline V and J ends were trimmed by 7 bases and 3 bases, with 12 bases remaining between them. CDR3 region: CAIKGREEETQYF. For the CDR3, the DNA is TGTGCCATCAAAGGCAGGGAAGAAGAGACCCAGTACTTC.

V gene TRBV6-5 combines with J gene TRBJ2-5; TRBD2 agrees at 13 bases. CDR1 and CDR2 from the germline V gene are MNHEY and SVGAGI. The J segment lost 4 bases and the V segment lost 2 bases, leaving 7 bases of the junction unmatched. The CDR3 is 17 amino acids. The CDR3 here is CASSYATSGRASETQYF. Written as DNA, the CDR3 is TGTGCCAGCAGTTACGCAACTAGCGGGAGGGCCTCAGAGACCCAGTACTTC.

This clonotype was picked up many times. This chain joins TRBV19 and TRBJ1-1; D perhaps matches TRBD1 (5 bases). Trimming took 7 bases from V and 5 from J, leaving 11 bases between them. The CDR3 is made up of 12 amino acids. Germline CDR1 LNHDA, CDR2 SQIVND (reference sequence). CDR3 loop: CASIRGLTEAFF. In DNA form, the CDR3 reads TGTGCCAGTATTCGGGGGTTGACTGAAGCTTTCTTT.

Many counts were recorded for this clonotype. The chain recombines TRBV5-1 with TRBJ2-7, with 9 bases matching TRBD2. The ends lost 5 bases at V and 5 bases at J; junction bases unmatched: 5. The CDR3 is made up of 13 amino acids. Germline CDR1 SGHRS, CDR2 YFSETQ. The CDR3 region is CASRVSSGNEQYF. The CDR3 DNA reads TGCGCCAGCAGGGTATCTAGCGGGAACGAGCAGTACTTC.

This clonotype was seen repeatedly, ten times or more. The chain combines TRBV2 with TRBJ2-7; no reliable D call. This CDR3 has 12 amino acids. V lost 5 bases to trimming and J lost 2 bases, with 7 bases between them. Germline V gene lookup returns CDR1 SNHLY and CDR2 FYNNEI. The CDR3 here is CASSQDPYEQYF. The CDR3 DNA reads as TGTGCCAGCAGTCAGGACCCCTACGAGCAGTACTTC.

As regards this clonotype: Just one base apart from a much larger clone, this may be a read error. The chain employs TRBV4-1 and TRBJ1-6; D is undetermined. This CDR3 has 15 amino acids. The germline CDR1 and CDR2 sequences are MGHRA and YSYEKL. CDR3 sequence (DNA): TGCGCCAGCAGCCAAGCGGGTAACGGGTTGTCACACCTCCACTTT. Translating it yields CASSQAGNGLSHLHF.

The table lists this clonotype with many counts. The V gene is TRBV20-1, the J gene TRBJ1-1; D remains unclear. V shed 3 bases and J shed 0 bases, with 5 bases lying between them. The CDR3 is 12 amino acids. The germline CDR1 and CDR2 sequences are DFQATT and SNEGSKA (reference sequence). The CDR3 protein is CSASSVNTEAFF. CDR3 sequence (DNA): TGCAGTGCTAGTTCGGTGAACACTGAAGCTTTCTTT.

This clonotype was recorded at least ten times. The chain carries TRBV12-3 or TRBV12-4 and TRBJ2-7; tentative D call: TRBD1 (6 bases). V lost 2 bases, J lost 2 bases, and 28 bases lay in between. This CDR3 region has 20 residues. CDR3 nucleotides: TGTGCCAGCAGTTTAATGACCCGGGGAATTTTGAGTGACAGGACCTACGAGCAGTACTTC. As protein: CASSLMTRGILSDRTYEQYF.

The chain carries TRBV10-2 and TRBJ1-1, with D possibly being TRBD1 (5 bases). The CDR3 is made up of 14 amino acids. V lost 4 bases and J 2 bases, leaving 11 bases between the germline ends. Germline values: CDR1 WSHSY, CDR2 SAAADI. The CDR3 DNA reads TGCGCCAGCAGTGGCTACCAGGGAAACACTGAAGCTTTCTTT. Translated: CASSGYQGNTEAFF.